These T cell receptor beta chains were read from a single sample in a study of blood T cells in healthy people across ages. In TCRdb, the 5' RACE reads were re-called with MiXCR into one record per CDR3 protein. The table includes under 2,000,000 distinct CDR3 sequences, around half detected once. Specimen: blood. These receptors originate from a woman between 35 and 50 years old in good health. Both conserved end residues are part of each CDR3.

CDR3aa | len | j_gene | v_gene
CSVVVPVDGYTF | 12 | TRBJ1-2 | TRBV29-1
CASSLASRGALGGYTF | 16 | TRBJ1-2 | TRBV7-2
CASHHGTTDMQYF | 13 | TRBJ2-3 | TRBV27
CSASYSEVEQFF | 12 | TRBJ2-1 | TRBV20-1
CASNSRAGSGETQYF | 15 | - | TRBV6-5
CASSVLGPTDTQYF | 14 | TRBJ2-3 | TRBV5-1
CASSLGPKGAASYEQYF | 17 | TRBJ2-7 | TRBV5-1
CASSSTQGAGYGYTF | 15 | TRBJ1-2 | TRBV6-6
CASSLGGGLEYEQFF | 15 | TRBJ2-1 | TRBV12-3/TRBV12-4
CASRIAGGSGYNEQFF | 16 | TRBJ2-1 | TRBV27
CASSLGGTGRRSTDTQYF | 18 | TRBJ2-3 | TRBV7-8
CASSYGGGALETQYF | 15 | TRBJ2-5 | TRBV6-6
CASSLAKGSYTF | 12 | TRBJ1-2 | TRBV12-3/TRBV12-4
CASSPLRQLLNYGYTF | 16 | TRBJ1-2 | TRBV14
CASSQDWREQFF | 12 | TRBJ2-1 | TRBV3-1
CASSASGGHEQYF | 13 | - | TRBV27
CASSPGRGQGLVGHTF | 16 | TRBJ1-2 | TRBV4-3
CASSLTGTSRNNEQFF | 16 | TRBJ2-1 | TRBV28
CASSQLPGLQETQYF | 15 | TRBJ2-5 | TRBV4-3
CASSQDIDAGGLQETQYF | 18 | TRBJ2-5 | TRBV4-3
CASSHGQGIGYRRTEAFF | 18 | TRBJ1-1 | TRBV11-2
CASSSGWIGNGVSYNEQFF | 19 | TRBJ2-1 | TRBV12-3/TRBV12-4
CATSTDITGLGTQYF | 15 | TRBJ2-5 | TRBV15
CASRRPSADTEYF | 13 | TRBJ2-3 | TRBV12-3/TRBV12-4
CASSGTGQGGSYYEQYF | 17 | TRBJ2-7 | TRBV6-1
CATSTQGTANGYEQYF | 16 | - | TRBV15
CASSLAGAIGGPQHF | 15 | TRBJ1-5 | TRBV7-8
CASSEGQGSGETQYF | 15 | TRBJ2-5 | TRBV10-2
CASSPGTSGNLYNEQFF | 17 | TRBJ2-1 | TRBV5-1
CASSSGGGDYGYTF | 14 | TRBJ1-2 | TRBV7-2
CASSGDVYEQYF | 12 | TRBJ2-7 | TRBV6-2/TRBV6-3
CASSANTVRFIEAFF | 15 | TRBJ1-1 | TRBV25-1
CSASGDYQETQYF | 13 | TRBJ2-5 | TRBV20-1
CASSLGTGQGSNEQYF | 16 | TRBJ2-7 | TRBV7-8
CASNLRTGRVNQPQHF | 16 | TRBJ1-5 | TRBV28